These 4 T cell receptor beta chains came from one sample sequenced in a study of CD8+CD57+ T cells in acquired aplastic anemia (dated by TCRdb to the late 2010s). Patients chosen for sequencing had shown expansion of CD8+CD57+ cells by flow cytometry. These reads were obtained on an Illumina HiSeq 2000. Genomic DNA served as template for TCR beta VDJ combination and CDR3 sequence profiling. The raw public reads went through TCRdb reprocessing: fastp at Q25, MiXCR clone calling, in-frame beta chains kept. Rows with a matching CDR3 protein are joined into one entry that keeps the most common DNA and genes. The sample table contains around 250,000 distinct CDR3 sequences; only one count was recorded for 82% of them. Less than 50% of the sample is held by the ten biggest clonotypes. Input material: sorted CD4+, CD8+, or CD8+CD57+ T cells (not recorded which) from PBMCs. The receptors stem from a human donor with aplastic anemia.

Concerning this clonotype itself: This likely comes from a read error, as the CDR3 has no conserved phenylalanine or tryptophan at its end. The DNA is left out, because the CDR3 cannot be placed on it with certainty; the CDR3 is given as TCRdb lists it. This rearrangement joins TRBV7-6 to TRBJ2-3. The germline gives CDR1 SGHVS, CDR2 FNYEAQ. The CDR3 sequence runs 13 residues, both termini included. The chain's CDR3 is CASSSNRLLSPHH.

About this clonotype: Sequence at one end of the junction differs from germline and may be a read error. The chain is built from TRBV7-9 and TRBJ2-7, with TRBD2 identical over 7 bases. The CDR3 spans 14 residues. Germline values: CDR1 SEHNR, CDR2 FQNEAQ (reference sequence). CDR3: CATSLAGRDEANVF. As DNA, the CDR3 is TGTGCCACCAGCTTAGCGGGCCGCGACGAGGCCAACGTCTTC.

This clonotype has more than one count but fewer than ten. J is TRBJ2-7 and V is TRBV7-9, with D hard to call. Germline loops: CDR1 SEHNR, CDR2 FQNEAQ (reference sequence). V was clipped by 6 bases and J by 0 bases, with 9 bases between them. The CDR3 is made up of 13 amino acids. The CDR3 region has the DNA TGTGCCAGCAGTCCTAGGAGCTCCTACGAGCAGTACTTC. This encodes CASSPRSSYEQYF.

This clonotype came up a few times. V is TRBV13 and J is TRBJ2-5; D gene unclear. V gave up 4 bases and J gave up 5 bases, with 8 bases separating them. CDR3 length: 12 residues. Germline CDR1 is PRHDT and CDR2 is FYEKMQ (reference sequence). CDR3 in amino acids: CASSSARETQYF. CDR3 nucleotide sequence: TGTGCCAGCAGCTCAGCTAGGGAGACCCAGTACTTC.